Here is one TCR beta chain with its context. The method was immunoSEQ multiplex PCR; TCRdb's version includes in-frame clones alone and lacks a portion of them. The sample holds around 69,000 clones, around 90% seen once. The source of the sample is a study of T cell changes during pregnancy in multiple sclerosis. The CDR3 loop spans 15 amino acids. Germline-derived CDR1 and CDR2 are PRHDT and FYEKMQ (reference sequence). Trimming stripped 5 bases from V and 4 bases from J, with 17 bases between. The genes are TRBV13 and TRBJ1-1; TRBD1 might be the D (6 bases). The clonotype was recovered from a female donor in good health, enrolled as a control in a pregnancy study. The sequences come from peripheral blood, collected in the second trimester of pregnancy. CDR3 in amino acids: CASSHPGAAGTEAFF. The CDR3 DNA is TGTGCCAGCAGCCATCCAGGGGCCGCAGGCACTGAAGCTTTCTTT.